This TCR beta chain appears in the sequencing data of a study of T-cell reconstitution after alpha-beta-depleted transplantation in children. This clonotype was recorded at least ten times. Its target is unknown. The library targeted TCRbeta and was prepared with unique molecular identifiers. A single record per CDR3 protein comes from TCRdb applying MiXCR to the PCR reads. This sample has fewer than 750,000 distinct CDR3 sequences, with more than 20% found just once. The study's findings and limits: Several hundred rapidly expanded clones from non-depleted graft cells reportedly supplied alpha-beta T cells about two months post-transplant. There were some patients whose high TCRbeta diversity at day 60 came from surviving recipient T cells and thymic progenitors. T-cell numbers and diversity one year post-transplant derived largely from freshly generated T cells.

V was pared by 4 bases and J by 4 bases, with 16 bases between. The germline V gene encodes CDR1 LGHDT and CDR2 YNNKEL (reference sequence). This CDR3 spans 15 amino acids. Sequences were derived from PBMCs, mostly from graft donor cells, sampled 360 days after TCRalphabeta/CD19-depleted stem cell transplant. The rearrangement uses TRBV3-1 and TRBJ2-5, with no clear D. The source is a boy younger than two who had a stem cell transplant for acute myeloid leukemia, so the T cells may come from the graft donor. The CDR3: CASSPPHGPPETQYF. The DNA of the CDR3 is TGTGCCAGCAGCCCGCCCCATGGACCACCAGAGACCCAGTACTTC.